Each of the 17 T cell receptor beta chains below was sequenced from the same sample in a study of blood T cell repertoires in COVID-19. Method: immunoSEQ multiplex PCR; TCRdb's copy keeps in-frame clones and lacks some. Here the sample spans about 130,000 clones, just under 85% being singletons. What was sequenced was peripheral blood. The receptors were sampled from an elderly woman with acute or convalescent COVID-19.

The chain's CDR3 is CASSPTTDTQYF. CDR3 DNA sequence: TGTGCCAGCAGCCCTACCACAGATACGCAGTATTTT. This chain connects TRBV7-3 to TRBJ2-3; no clear D gene. Germline assignment: CDR1 SGHTA and CDR2 FQGTGA. V dropped 5 bases and J dropped 2 bases, with 5 bases sitting between them. The length of the CDR3 is 12 residues.

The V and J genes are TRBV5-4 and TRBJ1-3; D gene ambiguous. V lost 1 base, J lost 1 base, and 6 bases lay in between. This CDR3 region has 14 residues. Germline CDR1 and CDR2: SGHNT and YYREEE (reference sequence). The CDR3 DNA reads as TGTGCCAGCAGCTTGCGTCCTTCTGGAAACACCATATATTTT. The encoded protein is CASSLRPSGNTIYF.

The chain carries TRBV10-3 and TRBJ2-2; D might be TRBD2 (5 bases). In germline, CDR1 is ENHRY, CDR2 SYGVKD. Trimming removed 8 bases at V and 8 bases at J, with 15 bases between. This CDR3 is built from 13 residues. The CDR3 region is CAIAGLLLGELFF. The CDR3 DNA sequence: TGTGCCATCGCGGGCCTACTACTTGGGGAGCTGTTTTTT.

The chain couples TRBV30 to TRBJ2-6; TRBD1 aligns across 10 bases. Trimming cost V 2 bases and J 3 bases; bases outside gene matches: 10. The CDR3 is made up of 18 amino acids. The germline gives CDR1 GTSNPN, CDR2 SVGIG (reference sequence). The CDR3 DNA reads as TGTGCCTGGAGTCCCCCCCGGACAGGGGGTGGTGGGGCCAACGTCCTGACTTTC. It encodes CAWSPPRTGGGGANVLTF.

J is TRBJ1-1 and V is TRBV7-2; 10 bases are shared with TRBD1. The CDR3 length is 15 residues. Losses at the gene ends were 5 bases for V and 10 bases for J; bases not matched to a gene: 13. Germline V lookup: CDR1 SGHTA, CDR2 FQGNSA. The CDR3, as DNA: TGTGCCAGCAGCCTCCGGACAGGGGGGACCGGGGGAGCTTTCTTT. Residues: CASSLRTGGTGGAFF.

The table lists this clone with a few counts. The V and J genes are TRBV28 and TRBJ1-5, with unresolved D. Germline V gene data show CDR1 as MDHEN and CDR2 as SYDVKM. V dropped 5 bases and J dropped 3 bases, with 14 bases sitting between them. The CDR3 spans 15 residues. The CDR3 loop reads CASSLLGTANQPQHF. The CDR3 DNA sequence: TGTGCCAGCAGTCTTCTAGGAACGGCCAATCAGCCCCAGCATTTT.

The CDR3 spells CASSEGESQGYGYTF. The CDR3 nucleotides are TGTGCCAGCAGTGAAGGGGAAAGCCAGGGCTATGGCTACACCTTC. The chain has TRBV2 and TRBJ1-2; D may be TRBD1 (5 bases). This CDR3 comprises 15 residues. The V gene's germline CDR1 is SNHLY and CDR2 FYNNEI. V shed 1 base and J shed 4 bases, with 13 bases lying between them.

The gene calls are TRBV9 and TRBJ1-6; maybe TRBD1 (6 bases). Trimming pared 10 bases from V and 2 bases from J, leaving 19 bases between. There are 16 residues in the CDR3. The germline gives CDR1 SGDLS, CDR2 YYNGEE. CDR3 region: CARGGGLRAYNSPLHF. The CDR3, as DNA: TGTGCCCGCGGGGGGGGGCTCAGGGCCTATAATTCACCCCTCCACTTT.

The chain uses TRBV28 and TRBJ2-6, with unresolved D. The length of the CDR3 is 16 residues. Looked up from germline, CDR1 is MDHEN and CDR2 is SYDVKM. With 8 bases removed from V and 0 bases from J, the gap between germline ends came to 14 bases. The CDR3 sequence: CASGRPGVSGANVLTF. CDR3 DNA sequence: TGTGCCAGCGGCCGACCTGGAGTCTCTGGGGCCAACGTCCTGACTTTC.

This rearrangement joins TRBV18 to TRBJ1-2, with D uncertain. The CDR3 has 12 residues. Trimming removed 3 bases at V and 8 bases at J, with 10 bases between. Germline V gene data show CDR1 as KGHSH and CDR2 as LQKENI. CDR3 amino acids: CASSPSARGYTF. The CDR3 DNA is TGTGCCAGCTCACCTTCGGCGCGGGGCTACACCTTC.

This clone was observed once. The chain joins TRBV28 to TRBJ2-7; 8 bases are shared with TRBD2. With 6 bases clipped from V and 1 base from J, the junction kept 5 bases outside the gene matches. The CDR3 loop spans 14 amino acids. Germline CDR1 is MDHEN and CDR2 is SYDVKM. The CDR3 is CASRYSGGSYEQYF. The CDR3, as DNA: TGTGCCAGCAGATATTCGGGGGGGTCCTACGAGCAGTACTTC.

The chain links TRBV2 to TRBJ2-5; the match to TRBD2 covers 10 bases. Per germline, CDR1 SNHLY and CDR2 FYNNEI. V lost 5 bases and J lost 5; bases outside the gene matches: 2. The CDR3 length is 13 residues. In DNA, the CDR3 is TGTGCCAGCAGTAGCGGGGGGGATGAGACCCAGTACTTC. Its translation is CASSSGGDETQYF.

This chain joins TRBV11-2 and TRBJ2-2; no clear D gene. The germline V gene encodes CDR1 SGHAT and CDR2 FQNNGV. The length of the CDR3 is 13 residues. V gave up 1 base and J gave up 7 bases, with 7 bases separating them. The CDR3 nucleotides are TGTGCCAGCAGCTTAGCGGTTGGCGGGGAGCTGTTTTTT. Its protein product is CASSLAVGGELFF.

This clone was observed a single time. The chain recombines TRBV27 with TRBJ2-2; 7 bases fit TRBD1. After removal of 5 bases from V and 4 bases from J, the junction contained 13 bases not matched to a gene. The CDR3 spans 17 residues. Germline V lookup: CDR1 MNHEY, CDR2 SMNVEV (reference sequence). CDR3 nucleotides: TGTGCCAGCAGTATCCCGGGGACGAGGGGGCCCACCGGGGAGCTGTTTTTT. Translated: CASSIPGTRGPTGELFF.

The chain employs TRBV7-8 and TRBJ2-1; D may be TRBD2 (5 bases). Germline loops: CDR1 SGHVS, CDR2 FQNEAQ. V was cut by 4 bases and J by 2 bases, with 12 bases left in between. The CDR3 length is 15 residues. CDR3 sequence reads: CASSSTGDPYNEQFF. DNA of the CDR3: TGTGCCAGCAGCTCAACCGGGGATCCCTACAATGAGCAGTTCTTC.

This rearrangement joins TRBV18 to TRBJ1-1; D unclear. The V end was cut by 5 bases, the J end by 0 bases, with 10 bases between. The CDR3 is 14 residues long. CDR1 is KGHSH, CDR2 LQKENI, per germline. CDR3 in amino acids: CASSAGLLNTEAFF. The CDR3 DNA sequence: TGTGCCAGCTCAGCCGGACTGTTGAACACTGAAGCTTTCTTT.

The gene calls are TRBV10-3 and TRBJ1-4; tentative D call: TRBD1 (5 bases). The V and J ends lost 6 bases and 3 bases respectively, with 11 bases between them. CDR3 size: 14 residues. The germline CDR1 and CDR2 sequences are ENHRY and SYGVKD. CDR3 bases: TGTGCCATCAGCCCCGGGGGAGCTAATGAAAAACTGTTTTTT. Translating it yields CAISPGGANEKLFF.